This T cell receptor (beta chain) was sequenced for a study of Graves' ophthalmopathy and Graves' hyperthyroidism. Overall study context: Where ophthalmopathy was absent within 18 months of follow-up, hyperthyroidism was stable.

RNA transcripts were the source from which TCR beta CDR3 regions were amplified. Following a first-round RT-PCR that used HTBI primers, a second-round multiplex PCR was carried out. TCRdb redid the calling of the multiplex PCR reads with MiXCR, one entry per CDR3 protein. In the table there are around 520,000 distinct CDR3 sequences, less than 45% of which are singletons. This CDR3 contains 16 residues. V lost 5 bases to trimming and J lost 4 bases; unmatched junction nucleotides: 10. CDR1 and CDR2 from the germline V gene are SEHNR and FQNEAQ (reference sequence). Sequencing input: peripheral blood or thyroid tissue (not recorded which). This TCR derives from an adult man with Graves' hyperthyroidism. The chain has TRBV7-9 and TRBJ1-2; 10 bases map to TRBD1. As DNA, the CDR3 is TGTGCCAGCAGCGACCGGGACAGGGGCGGCGGCTATGGCTACACCTTC. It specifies CASSDRDRGGGYGYTF.